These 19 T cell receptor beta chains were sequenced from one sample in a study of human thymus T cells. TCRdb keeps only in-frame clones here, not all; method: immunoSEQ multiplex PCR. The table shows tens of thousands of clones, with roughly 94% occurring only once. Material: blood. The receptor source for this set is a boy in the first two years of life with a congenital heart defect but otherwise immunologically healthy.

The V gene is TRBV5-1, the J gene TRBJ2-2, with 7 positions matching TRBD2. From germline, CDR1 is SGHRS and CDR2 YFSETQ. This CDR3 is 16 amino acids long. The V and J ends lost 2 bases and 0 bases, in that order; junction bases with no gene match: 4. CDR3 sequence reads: CASSFSGLANTGELFF. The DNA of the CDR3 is TGCGCCAGCAGCTTCTCCGGACTAGCGAACACCGGGGAGCTGTTTTTT.

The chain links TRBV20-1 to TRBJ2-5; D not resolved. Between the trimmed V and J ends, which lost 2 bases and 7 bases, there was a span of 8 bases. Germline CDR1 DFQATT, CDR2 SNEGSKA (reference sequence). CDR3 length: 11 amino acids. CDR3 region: CSARIPGTQYF. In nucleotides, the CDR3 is TGCAGTGCTAGAATTCCCGGGACCCAGTACTTC.

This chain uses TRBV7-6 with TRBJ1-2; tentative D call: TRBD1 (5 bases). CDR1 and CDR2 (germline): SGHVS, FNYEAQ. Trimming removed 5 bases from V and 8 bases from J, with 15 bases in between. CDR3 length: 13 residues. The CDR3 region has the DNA TGTGCCAGCAGCCAAGGGGCGTCGGGGGGCTACACCTTC. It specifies CASSQGASGGYTF.

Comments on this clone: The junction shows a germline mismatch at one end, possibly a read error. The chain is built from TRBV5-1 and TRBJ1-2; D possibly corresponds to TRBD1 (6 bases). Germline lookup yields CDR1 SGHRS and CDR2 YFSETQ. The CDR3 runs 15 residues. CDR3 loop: CAGSSGQVGSYGYTF. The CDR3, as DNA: TGCGCCGGCAGCTCGGGACAAGTCGGTAGCTATGGCTACACCTTC.

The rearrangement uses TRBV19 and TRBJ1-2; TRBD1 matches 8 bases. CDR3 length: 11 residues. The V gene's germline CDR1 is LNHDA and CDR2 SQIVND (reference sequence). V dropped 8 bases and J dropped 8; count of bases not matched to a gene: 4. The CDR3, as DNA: TGTGCCAGTGAACAGGGGGAGGGCTACACCTTC. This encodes CASEQGEGYTF.

CDR3 protein: CASSRGGGNTEAFF. CDR3 in DNA: TGTGCCAGCAGCCGCGGGGGAGGGAACACTGAAGCTTTCTTT. J is TRBJ1-1 and V is TRBV9; tentative D call: TRBD1 (5 bases). The CDR3 extends over 14 amino acids. Germline V CDR1 and CDR2: SGDLS, YYNGEE. V was shortened by 4 bases and J by 1 base, with 11 bases between the two germline ends.

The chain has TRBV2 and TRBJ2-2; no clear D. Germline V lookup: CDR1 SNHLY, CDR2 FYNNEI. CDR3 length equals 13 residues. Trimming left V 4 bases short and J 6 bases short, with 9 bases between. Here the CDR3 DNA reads TGTGCCAGCAGTGGTAGGGTACCCGGGGAGCTGTTTTTT. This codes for CASSGRVPGELFF.

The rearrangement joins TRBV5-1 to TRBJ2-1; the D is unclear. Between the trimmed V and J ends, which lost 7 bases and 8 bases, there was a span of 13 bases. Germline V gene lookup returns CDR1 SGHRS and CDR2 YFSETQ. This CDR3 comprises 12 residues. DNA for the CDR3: TGCGCCAGCTCTCCCTCGACGGATGAGCAGTTCTTC. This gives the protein CASSPSTDEQFF.

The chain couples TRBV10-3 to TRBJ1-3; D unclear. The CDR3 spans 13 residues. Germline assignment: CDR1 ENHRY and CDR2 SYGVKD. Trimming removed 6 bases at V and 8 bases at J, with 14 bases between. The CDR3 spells CAIRAISGDTIYF. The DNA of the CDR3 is TGTGCCATCAGGGCAATCTCCGGGGACACCATATATTTT.

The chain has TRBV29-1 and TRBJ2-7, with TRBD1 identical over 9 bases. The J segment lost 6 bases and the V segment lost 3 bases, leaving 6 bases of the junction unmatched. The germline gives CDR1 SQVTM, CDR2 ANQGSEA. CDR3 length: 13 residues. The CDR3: CSVDFGTGLEQYF. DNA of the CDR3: TGCAGCGTTGATTTTGGGACAGGGCTCGAGCAGTACTTC.

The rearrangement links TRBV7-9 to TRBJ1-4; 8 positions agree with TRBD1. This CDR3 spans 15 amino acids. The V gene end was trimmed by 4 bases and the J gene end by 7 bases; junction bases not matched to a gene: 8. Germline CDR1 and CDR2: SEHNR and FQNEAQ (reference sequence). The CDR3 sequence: CASSSKTGDGEKLFF. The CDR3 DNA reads TGTGCCAGCAGCTCAAAGACAGGGGACGGTGAAAAACTGTTTTTT.

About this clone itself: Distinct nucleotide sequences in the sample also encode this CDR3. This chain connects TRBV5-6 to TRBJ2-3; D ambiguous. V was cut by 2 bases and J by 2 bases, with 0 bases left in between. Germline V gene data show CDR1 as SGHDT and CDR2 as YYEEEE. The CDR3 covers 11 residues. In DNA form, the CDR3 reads TGTGCCAGCAGCTTCACAGATACGCAGTATTTT. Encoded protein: CASSFTDTQYF.

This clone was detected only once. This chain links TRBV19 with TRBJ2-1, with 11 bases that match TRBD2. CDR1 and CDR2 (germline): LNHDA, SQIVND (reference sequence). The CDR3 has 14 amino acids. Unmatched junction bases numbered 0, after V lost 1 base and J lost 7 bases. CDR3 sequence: CASSIGTSGNEQFF. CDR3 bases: TGTGCCAGTAGTATAGGGACTAGCGGGAATGAGCAGTTCTTC.

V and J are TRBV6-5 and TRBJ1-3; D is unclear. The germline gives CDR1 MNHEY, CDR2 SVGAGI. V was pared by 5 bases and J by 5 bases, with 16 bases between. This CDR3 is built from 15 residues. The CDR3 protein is CASSRDGKARNTIYF. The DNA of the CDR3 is TGTGCCAGCAGTCGCGATGGAAAGGCGCGAAACACCATATATTTT.

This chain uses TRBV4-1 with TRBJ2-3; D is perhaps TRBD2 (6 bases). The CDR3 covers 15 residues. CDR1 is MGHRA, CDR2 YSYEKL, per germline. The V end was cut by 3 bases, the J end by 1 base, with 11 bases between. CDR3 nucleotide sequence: TGCGCCAGCAGCCAGCTCTGGGGGGGCACAGATACGCAGTATTTT. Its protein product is CASSQLWGGTDTQYF.

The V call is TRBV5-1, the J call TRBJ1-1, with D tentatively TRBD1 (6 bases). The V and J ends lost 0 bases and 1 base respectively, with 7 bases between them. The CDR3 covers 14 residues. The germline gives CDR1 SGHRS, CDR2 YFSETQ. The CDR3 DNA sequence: TGCGCCAGCAGCTTGGAAGGGGGGAACACTGAAGCTTTCTTT. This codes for CASSLEGGNTEAFF. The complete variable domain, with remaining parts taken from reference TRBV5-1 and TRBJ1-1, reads KAGVTQTPRYLIKTRGQQVTLSCSPISGHRSVSWYQQTPGQGLQFLFEYFSETQRNKGNFPGRFSGRQFSNSRSEMNVSTLELGDSALYLCASSLEGGNTEAFFGQGTRLTVV.

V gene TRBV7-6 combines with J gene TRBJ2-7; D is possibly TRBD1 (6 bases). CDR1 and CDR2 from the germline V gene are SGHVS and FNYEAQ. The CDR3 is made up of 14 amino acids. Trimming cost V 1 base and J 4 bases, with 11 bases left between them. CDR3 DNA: TGTGCCAGCAGCTTAGGGGACAAAAAATACGAGCAGTACTTC. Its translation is CASSLGDKKYEQYF.

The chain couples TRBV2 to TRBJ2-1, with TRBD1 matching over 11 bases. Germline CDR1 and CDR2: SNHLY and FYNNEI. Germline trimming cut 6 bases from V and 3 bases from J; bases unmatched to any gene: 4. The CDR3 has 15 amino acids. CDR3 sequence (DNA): TGTGCCAGCAGAGGGGGGACAGGGGGCTACAATGAGCAGTTCTTC. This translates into CASRGGTGGYNEQFF.

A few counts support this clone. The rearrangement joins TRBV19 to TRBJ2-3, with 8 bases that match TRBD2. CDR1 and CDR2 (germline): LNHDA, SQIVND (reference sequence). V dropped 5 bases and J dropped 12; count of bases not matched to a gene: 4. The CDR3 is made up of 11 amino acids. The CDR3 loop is CASSLGLAQYF. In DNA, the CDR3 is TGTGCCAGTAGTCTCGGACTAGCTCAGTATTTT.